The 11 T cell receptor beta chains below were found in one sample sequenced in a study of immune heterogeneity within non-small cell lung tumors. Multiplex PCR employing 32 V and 13 J primers generated amplicons of the TCR beta CDR3. TCRdb analysed the multiplex PCR reads with MiXCR anew, one entry per CDR3 protein. The data show around 12,000 distinct CDR3 sequences, approximately 20% seen once. Template was bulk tumor genomic DNA, approximately 600 ng per sample. Several biopsies per primary tumor were taken during surgery, spaced as far apart as possible. Patients had untreated, newly diagnosed non-small cell lung cancer and underwent curative surgery. Sequencing used lung tumor tissue. The receptors shown here come from a man aged 60 to 69 with non-small cell lung cancer.

The rearrangement links TRBV5-1 to TRBJ1-3; D might be TRBD1 (5 bases). Trimming removed 9 bases at V and 0 bases at J, with 13 bases between. CDR3 length: 14 residues. Per germline, CDR1 SGHRS and CDR2 YFSETQ. The DNA for the CDR3 is TGCGCCAACACACGGGACGGCTCTGGAAACACCATATATTTT. Its translation is CANTRDGSGNTIYF.

By frequency in the sample, this clonotype is medium-sized. This chain links TRBV30 with TRBJ2-5; D ambiguous. The CDR3 runs 15 residues. The V end lost 4 bases, the J end lost 1 base, and 16 bases lay between the germline ends. CDR1 is GTSNPN and CDR2 is SVGIG in the germline V gene (reference sequence). DNA of the CDR3: TGTGCCTGGACCCCCCGGCAGGCCTTCCAAGAGACCCAGTACTTC. Protein: CAWTPRQAFQETQYF.

This clonotype was detected a few times. The chain combines TRBV20-1 with TRBJ2-7, with TRBD2 identical over 13 bases. The CDR3 is made up of 15 amino acids. CDR1 DFQATT and CDR2 SNEGSKA come from the germline V gene (reference sequence). Losses at the gene ends were 4 bases for V and 4 bases for J; bases not matched to a gene: 7. CDR3 DNA sequence: TGCAGTGCTACCGGACTAGCGGGAGTGCGTTACGAGCAGTACTTC. Translated, it gives CSATGLAGVRYEQYF.

The rearrangement joins TRBV30 to TRBJ2-4, with a tentative D call TRBD2 (6 bases). Germline CDR1 GTSNPN, CDR2 SVGIG (reference sequence). The CDR3 contains 12 residues. V was trimmed by 5 bases and J by 4 bases, leaving 9 bases between them. The CDR3 protein is CAWSGVKNIQYF. The CDR3 DNA reads TGTGCCTGGTCGGGGGTAAAAAACATTCAGTACTTC.

The rearrangement links TRBV29-1 to TRBJ1-1; 11 bases match TRBD1. The CDR3 length is 15 residues. V was clipped by 4 bases and J by 4 bases; unmatched bases: 8. Germline V gene lookup returns CDR1 SQVTM and CDR2 ANQGSEA. The CDR3 nucleotides are TGCAGCGTTGTAGGGACAGGGGGTCGGGGCACTGAAGCTTTCTTT. It specifies CSVVGTGGRGTEAFF.

This clonotype turned up a few times. V and J are TRBV24-1 and TRBJ2-1; perhaps TRBD1 as D (7 bases). From germline, CDR1 is KGHDR and CDR2 SFDVKD. CDR3 length: 13 residues. The ends were cut back, 3 bases at V and 10 bases at J, with 12 bases in the middle. CDR3 DNA: TGTGCCACCAGTGATGGGGGGACAGACGAGCAGTTCTTC. Residues: CATSDGGTDEQFF.

In this sample, this clonotype is medium-sized. The chain employs TRBV3-1 and TRBJ2-2, with D perhaps TRBD2 (5 bases). The germline CDR1 and CDR2 sequences are LGHDT and YNNKEL (reference sequence). The CDR3 is made up of 15 amino acids. Trimming shortened V by 4 bases and J by 6 bases, and 15 bases separated the two germline ends. The CDR3 region is CASSLRTSLSGELFF. CDR3 sequence (DNA): TGTGCCAGCAGCCTTAGGACTTCTTTGTCCGGGGAGCTGTTTTTT.

This clonotype is medium-sized. The rearrangement links TRBV6-6 to TRBJ2-2, with D unclear. The CDR3 covers 14 residues. Looked up from germline, CDR1 is MNHNY and CDR2 is SVGAGI (reference sequence). The germline V and J ends were trimmed by 2 bases and 1 base, with 5 bases remaining between them. The CDR3 region is CASSYELNTGELFF. Here the CDR3 DNA reads TGTGCCAGCAGTTACGAACTGAACACCGGGGAGCTGTTTTTT.

This clonotype was counted between two and nine times. The J gene is TRBJ1-2, the V gene TRBV19; no reliable D call. The CDR3 contains 11 residues. Germline CDR1 and CDR2: LNHDA and SQIVND (reference sequence). V was trimmed by 2 bases and J by 8 bases, leaving 6 bases between them. CDR3 nucleotides: TGTGCCAGTAGTATACGGGAGGGCTACACCTTC. Translated, it gives CASSIREGYTF.

This CDR3 is CASSSSGTGYGYTF. The CDR3 DNA reads as TGTGCCAGCAGTTCCTCCGGGACGGGTTATGGCTACACCTTC. This sequence joins TRBV6-1 and TRBJ1-2; D might be TRBD1 (5 bases). This CDR3 has 14 amino acids. Trimming shortened V by 5 bases and J by 5 bases, and 15 bases separated the two germline ends. Germline values: CDR1 MNHNS, CDR2 SASEGT.

The chain is built from TRBV30 and TRBJ2-5, with no clear D. Germline V gene sequence: CDR1 GTSNPN, CDR2 SVGIG (reference sequence). V shed 5 bases and J shed 4 bases, with 11 bases lying between them. The CDR3 has 12 residues. CDR3 amino acids: CAWGARRETQYF. In DNA, the CDR3 is TGTGCCTGGGGTGCTAGAAGAGAGACCCAGTACTTC.